The present T cell receptor beta chain was sequenced within a study of T cells in Graves' hyperthyroidism and ophthalmopathy. This clonotype was detected only a few times. Amplification of TCR beta CDR3 regions used RNA as the template. The HTBI set primed first-round TCR CDR3 RT-PCR. TCRdb reprocessed the multiplex PCR reads with MiXCR, giving one entry per CDR3 protein. The sample carries 450,000 to 650,000 distinct CDR3 sequences, about 20% recorded once. Disease duration under 2 months; hyperthyroidism patients were aged 18 to 65. This CDR3 contains 15 residues. Between the trimmed V and J ends, which lost 6 bases and 0 bases, there was a span of 12 bases.

This sequence joins TRBV12-3 or TRBV12-4 and TRBJ1-5, with unresolved D. Specimen: blood. The receptor was derived from a man between 18 and 35 years old with Graves' hyperthyroidism. CDR3 loop: CASRIRVYSNQPQHF. Here the CDR3 DNA reads TGTGCCAGCAGGATTAGAGTCTATAGCAATCAGCCCCAGCATTTT.